This TCR beta chain was recovered during a study of long-term antiretroviral therapy in people with HIV. Survey-level immunoSEQ v3.0 assays were run. The repertoire was sequenced with immunoSEQ multiplex PCR; TCRdb's copy has only in-frame clones and lacks some. The table lists 9,000 to 13,000 clones, around 80% of them singletons. The germline CDR1 and CDR2 sequences are SGDLS and YYNGEE. The CDR3 runs to 14 residues. Trimming removed 2 bases from V and 8 bases from J, with 16 bases in between. Specimen: unsorted PBMCs, collected 1.8 years after starting antiretroviral therapy. The rearrangement links TRBV9 to TRBJ1-2; weak D call: TRBD1 (6 bases). This clonotype originated in a man aged 40-55 years with HIV. CDR3 region: CASSVAGAVGGYTF. The CDR3 DNA follows: TGTGCCAGCAGCGTGGCGGGGGCTGTGGGCGGCTACACCTTC.